One sample yielded the 29 T cell receptor beta chains listed below, sequenced in a study of blood T cell repertoires in COVID-19. TCRdb's copy holds only in-frame clones and misses some; the assay was immunoSEQ multiplex PCR. The sample records approximately 300,000 clones, approximately 92% being singletons. What was sequenced was peripheral blood. Receptors originate from a woman in her thirties with COVID-19, enrolled during active disease.

The chain carries TRBV11-2 and TRBJ1-5; 9 bases align to TRBD1. Germline values: CDR1 SGHAT, CDR2 FQNNGV. The CDR3 length is 14 residues. The junction had 6 bases not matched to a gene; V was cut back by 5 bases and J by 7 bases. The CDR3, as DNA: TGTGCCAGCAGCGTAACAGGGGGCTGGCAGCCCCAGCATTTT. It yields the protein CASSVTGGWQPQHF.

The table lists this clone with a count of one. This chain connects TRBV6-5 to TRBJ1-2, with 9 nucleotides matching TRBD1. The CDR3 has 15 amino acids. Germline lookup yields CDR1 MNHEY and CDR2 SVGAGI. V gave up 0 bases and J gave up 8 bases; unmatched junction bases: 7. This chain's CDR3 is CASSYSRQGGGGYTF. The CDR3 DNA is TGTGCCAGCAGTTACTCGAGACAGGGGGGAGGAGGCTACACCTTC.

V is TRBV27 and J is TRBJ1-1; D might be TRBD1 (6 bases). This CDR3 has 14 residues. With 5 bases removed from V and 4 bases from J, the gap between germline ends came to 14 bases. Germline loops: CDR1 MNHEY, CDR2 SMNVEV (reference sequence). CDR3 region: CASSVQGRGTEAFF. CDR3 in DNA: TGTGCCAGCAGTGTCCAGGGGAGGGGCACTGAAGCTTTCTTT.

This chain joins TRBV7-9 and TRBJ2-7; 7 positions match TRBD1. Germline V gene data show CDR1 as SEHNR and CDR2 as FQNEAQ (reference sequence). V was clipped by 2 bases and J by 1 base; unmatched bases: 2. This CDR3 contains 14 residues. CDR3 DNA sequence: TGTGCCAGCAGCTTAACGACAGGGTCCTACGAGCAGTACTTC. Translation gives CASSLTTGSYEQYF.

V gene TRBV28 combines with J gene TRBJ1-1; 7 bases are shared with TRBD1. The CDR3 extends over 14 amino acids. Germline CDR1 reads MDHEN; CDR2 reads SYDVKM. The V and J ends lost 10 bases and 10 bases, in that order; junction bases with no gene match: 18. CDR3 protein: CATGRSGGQVRAFF. The CDR3 DNA reads as TGTGCCACCGGGCGCAGCGGAGGACAGGTCCGAGCTTTCTTT.

The J gene is TRBJ2-5, the V gene TRBV27; a possible D gene is TRBD1 (6 bases). V lost 5 bases and J 4 bases, leaving 14 bases between the germline ends. CDR1 and CDR2 from the germline V gene are MNHEY and SMNVEV (reference sequence). The CDR3 is made up of 14 amino acids. CDR3 protein: CASSPGQRRETQYF. CDR3 DNA: TGTGCCAGCAGTCCGGGACAACGGAGAGAGACCCAGTACTTC.

The V call is TRBV5-1, the J call TRBJ2-3, with a tentative D call TRBD1 (5 bases). Germline-derived CDR1 and CDR2 are SGHRS and YFSETQ. V shed 0 bases and J shed 1 base, with 12 bases lying between them. The CDR3 runs 16 residues. CDR3 coding DNA: TGCGCCAGCAGCTTGGTTAGTAGGGGCGGCACAGATACGCAGTATTTT. It yields the protein CASSLVSRGGTDTQYF.

The chain uses TRBV30 and TRBJ2-1; D not certain. The CDR3 consists of 12 residues. The germline V gene encodes CDR1 GTSNPN and CDR2 SVGIG (reference sequence). V was cut by 3 bases and J by 5 bases, with 8 bases left in between. CDR3 region: CAWSLGHNEQFF. CDR3 sequence (DNA): TGTGCCTGGAGCCTCGGTCACAATGAGCAGTTCTTC.

The rearrangement joins TRBV28 to TRBJ2-1; D remains unclear. The length of the CDR3 is 13 residues. Germline V CDR1 and CDR2: MDHEN, SYDVKM. V lost 4 bases and J 12 bases, leaving 16 bases between the germline ends. CDR3 nucleotides: TGTGCCAGCAGTTCCTCGGGTGAGGTCGGGCAGTTCTTC. It encodes CASSSSGEVGQFF. Full variable domain (outside the CDR3, taken from reference TRBV28 and TRBJ2-1): DVKVTQSSRYLVKRTGEKVFLECVQDMDHENMFWYRQDPGLGLRLIYFSYDVKMKEKGDIPEGYSVSREKKERFSLILESASTNQTSMYLCASSSSGEVGQFFGPGTRLTVL.

This clone appeared a single time. The chain uses TRBV7-2 and TRBJ2-7, with 8 bases that match TRBD1. The CDR3 length is 14 residues. Trimming at V came to 7 bases and at J to 2 bases, leaving 7 bases not matched to a gene. CDR1 is SGHTA and CDR2 is FQGNSA in the germline V gene. CDR3 DNA: TGTGCCAGCAAATCACAGGGGGGACCCTACGAGCAGTACTTC. Protein sequence: CASKSQGGPYEQYF.

The chain couples TRBV4-2 to TRBJ2-3; 9 bases agree with TRBD2. CDR3 length equals 15 residues. J was trimmed by 8 bases and V by 0 bases; bases with no gene match: 6. Germline V CDR1 and CDR2: LGHNA, YNFKEQ. For the CDR3, the DNA is TGTGCCAGCAGCCAAGATAGCGGGAGTCGTGCTACGCAGTATTTT. Its translation: CASSQDSGSRATQYF.

J is TRBJ1-3 and V is TRBV2, with D unresolved. CDR3 length: 12 amino acids. Per germline, CDR1 SNHLY and CDR2 FYNNEI. Trimming removed 8 bases from V and 4 bases from J, with 9 bases in between. CDR3 residues: CASGRSGNTIYF. In nucleotides, the CDR3 is TGTGCCAGCGGGAGGTCCGGAAACACCATATATTTT.

The rearrangement joins TRBV9 to TRBJ1-2; 7 bases map to TRBD1. The germline V gene encodes CDR1 SGDLS and CDR2 YYNGEE. The ends lost 6 bases at V and 4 bases at J; junction bases unmatched: 6. The CDR3 is 13 amino acids. This chain's CDR3 is CASTKQGLYGYTF. The CDR3 DNA sequence: TGTGCCAGCACCAAACAGGGGCTCTATGGCTACACCTTC.

The J gene is TRBJ2-7, the V gene TRBV6-4, with 8 bases aligning to TRBD1. The CDR3 length is 14 residues. The germline V gene has CDR1 MRHNA and CDR2 SNTAGT. J was trimmed by 2 bases and V by 7 bases; bases with no gene match: 7. The CDR3 DNA follows: TGTGCCAGCACTTACCGGGACAGGACCTACGAGCAGTACTTC. This codes for CASTYRDRTYEQYF.

The rearrangement uses TRBV19 and TRBJ2-1; D uncertain. CDR1 is LNHDA and CDR2 is SQIVND in the germline V gene (reference sequence). V lost 6 bases and J lost 0, with 3 bases in between. The CDR3 totals 12 residues. Here the CDR3 reads CASSISYNEQFF. The CDR3, as DNA: TGTGCCAGTAGCATCTCCTACAATGAGCAGTTCTTC.

The chain links TRBV12-1 to TRBJ2-7; the tabulated D call, TRBD2, remains unverified against the DNA. TRBV12-1 is shown as a pseudogene. The length of the CDR3 is 16 residues. The CDR3 region is CASSFELGLAGEEQYF. The CDR3 DNA reads TGTGCCAGCAGCTTTGAATTAGGACTAGCGGGAGAGGAGCAGTACTTC.

Only one count was recorded for this clone. This chain connects TRBV5-4 to TRBJ2-7; TRBD1 matches 9 bases. CDR3 length: 14 amino acids. Germline V gives CDR1 SGHNT, CDR2 YYREEE (reference sequence). The trim removed 0 bases at V and 4 bases at J, leaving 2 bases unmatched. In DNA, the CDR3 is TGTGCCAGCAGCTTGGGACAGGGGGTTTACGAGCAGTACTTC. It specifies CASSLGQGVYEQYF. Complete variable domain (other parts from reference TRBV5-4 and TRBJ2-7): ETGVTQSPTHLIKTRGQQVTLRCSSQSGHNTVSWYQQALGQGPQFIFQYYREEENGRGNFPPRFSGLQFPNYSSELNVNALELDDSALYLCASSLGQGVYEQYFGPGTRLTVT.

This clone was recorded only once. This chain links TRBV6-6 with TRBJ2-1, with D perhaps TRBD2 (6 bases). The CDR3 is made up of 11 amino acids. Trimming stripped 8 bases from V and 8 bases from J, with 10 bases between. The germline gives CDR1 MNHNY, CDR2 SVGAGI (reference sequence). For the CDR3, the DNA is TGTGCCAGCGCACTAGCCGATGAGCAGTTCTTC. Translating it yields CASALADEQFF.

The chain carries TRBV30 and TRBJ2-3; D remains ambiguous. Deletions cut 5 bases from V and 2 bases from J, with 11 bases between. Germline V gene data show CDR1 as GTSNPN and CDR2 as SVGIG (reference sequence). The CDR3 runs 13 residues. The CDR3 DNA follows: TGTGCCTGGTCCCCGGAGTTCACAGATACGCAGTATTTT. Protein product: CAWSPEFTDTQYF.

This clone was observed a single time. J is TRBJ1-6 and V is TRBV11-2; 7 positions agree with TRBD1. Germline V gene lookup returns CDR1 SGHAT and CDR2 FQNNGV. CDR3 length: 15 amino acids. J was trimmed by 8 bases and V by 2 bases; bases with no gene match: 6. The CDR3 is CASSLRGRGDSPLHF. In DNA, the CDR3 is TGTGCCAGCAGCTTAAGGGGGCGCGGTGATTCACCCCTCCACTTT.

The V call is TRBV7-2, the J call TRBJ2-7, with 7 bases identical to TRBD1. The germline CDR1 and CDR2 sequences are SGHTA and FQGNSA. The trim removed 1 base at V and 7 bases at J, leaving 7 bases unmatched. The CDR3 runs to 14 residues. This CDR3 reads CASSLEGGPREQYF. In DNA form, the CDR3 reads TGTGCCAGCAGCTTAGAAGGGGGCCCGAGGGAGCAGTACTTC. The whole variable domain, filled in from reference TRBV7-2 and TRBJ2-7, reads GAGVSQSPSNKVTEKGKDVELRCDPISGHTALYWYRQSLGQGLEFLIYFQGNSAPDKSGLPSDRFSAERTGGSVSTLTIQRTQQEDSAVYLCASSLEGGPREQYFGPGTRLTVT.

For the CDR3, the DNA is TGTGCCAGCAGTTTCAGGGGGCAGGCCAATCAGCCCCAGCATTTT. The encoded protein is CASSFRGQANQPQHF. This chain joins TRBV28 and TRBJ1-5, with TRBD1 matching 8 bases. CDR1 MDHEN and CDR2 SYDVKM come from the germline V gene. The CDR3 has 15 residues. V lost 3 bases and J lost 3; bases outside the gene matches: 4. The variable domain in full, with the rest retrieved from reference TRBV28 and TRBJ1-5, is DVKVTQSSRYLVKRTGEKVFLECVQDMDHENMFWYRQDPGLGLRLIYFSYDVKMKEKGDIPEGYSVSREKKERFSLILESASTNQTSMYLCASSFRGQANQPQHFGDGTRLSIL.

The CDR3 DNA follows: TGTGCCAGCAGGGGGCCTATGGGGGGATCGAACACTGAAGCTTTCTTT. It yields the protein CASRGPMGGSNTEAFF. The genes are TRBV27 and TRBJ1-1, with TRBD1 as a possible D gene (5 bases). The CDR3 is 16 amino acids. Germline V gives CDR1 MNHEY, CDR2 SMNVEV (reference sequence). V lost 6 bases to trimming and J lost 1 base, with 18 bases between them.

V usage is TRBV4-1 and J usage is TRBJ2-7, with D possibly TRBD1 on 5 matching bases. V dropped 2 bases and J dropped 4 bases, with 12 bases sitting between them. The CDR3 is 14 amino acids. Germline V gene lookup returns CDR1 MGHRA and CDR2 YSYEKL. This CDR3 is CASSQRQSPYEQYF. In DNA, the CDR3 is TGCGCCAGCAGCCAAAGACAGTCCCCATACGAGCAGTACTTC.

This chain uses TRBV7-9 with TRBJ2-1; 7 bases align to TRBD2. Germline V gives CDR1 SEHNR, CDR2 FQNEAQ (reference sequence). The CDR3 has 16 residues. Losses at the gene ends were 2 bases for V and 5 bases for J; bases not matched to a gene: 9. The CDR3 DNA follows: TGTGCCAGCAGCTTATCAGGCGGGAGACCCCACAATGAGCAGTTCTTC. Its translation is CASSLSGGRPHNEQFF.

V is TRBV7-9 and J is TRBJ2-3; 8 bases are shared with TRBD2. The germline CDR1 and CDR2 sequences are SEHNR and FQNEAQ (reference sequence). The CDR3 is 16 amino acids. The J segment lost 5 bases and the V segment lost 5 bases, leaving 12 bases of the junction unmatched. CDR3 sequence (DNA): TGTGCCAGCAGCCCTTTAGCGGGGTTGGGCTTAGATACGCAGTATTTT. This encodes CASSPLAGLGLDTQYF. Based on the CDR3 plus reference TRBV7-9 and TRBJ2-3, the full variable domain is DTGVSQNPRHKITKRGQNVTFRCDPISEHNRLYWYRQTLGQGPEFLTYFQNEAQLEKSRLLSDRFSAERPKGSFSTLEIQRTEQGDSAMYLCASSPLAGLGLDTQYFGPGTRLTVL.

This clone showed up just once. This sequence joins TRBV5-6 and TRBJ2-1; TRBD2 aligns across 11 bases. Germline loops: CDR1 SGHDT, CDR2 YYEEEE. The ends lost 4 bases at V and 7 bases at J; junction bases unmatched: 7. CDR3 length: 15 amino acids. CDR3 in DNA: TGTGCCAGCAGCCATAGCGGGAGGGCCATGAATGAGCAGTTCTTC. Translation gives CASSHSGRAMNEQFF.

A few counts support this clone. The genes are TRBV5-1 and TRBJ1-6; weak D call: TRBD1 (6 bases). The ends were cut back, 2 bases at V and 10 bases at J, with 19 bases in the middle. This CDR3 is built from 16 residues. CDR1 is SGHRS and CDR2 is YFSETQ in the germline V gene. The CDR3: CASSLGRTATDSPLHF. The CDR3 DNA reads TGCGCCAGCAGCTTAGGGCGGACAGCAACGGACTCACCCCTCCACTTT.

The gene calls are TRBV7-9 and TRBJ2-1, with 9 bases that match TRBD2. This CDR3 contains 14 residues. Germline V gene sequence: CDR1 SEHNR, CDR2 FQNEAQ (reference sequence). Losses at the gene ends were 3 bases for V and 4 bases for J; bases not matched to a gene: 1. CDR3 residues: CASSLGLAYNEQFF. In DNA, the CDR3 is TGTGCCAGCAGCTTGGGACTAGCTTACAATGAGCAGTTCTTC. The whole variable domain, filled in from reference TRBV7-9 and TRBJ2-1, reads DTGVSQNPRHKITKRGQNVTFRCDPISEHNRLYWYRQTLGQGPEFLTYFQNEAQLEKSRLLSDRFSAERPKGSFSTLEIQRTEQGDSAMYLCASSLGLAYNEQFFGPGTRLTVL.